Listed here are 10 T cell receptor beta chains from one sample, sequenced in a study of blood T cell repertoires in COVID-19 (TCRdb year 2020). Library preparation was by the immunoSEQ multiplex PCR assay. TCRdb mirrors the immuneACCESS table, restricted to in-frame sequences. Some clones are absent from its copies; in checked studies, under half trace to an unresolved V gene, and the reason for the others is unknown. This sample comprises 170,000 or so clones, approximately 88% of them detected only once. The ten largest clones add up to about 6.7% of the sample. The sample was peripheral blood. The origin of the receptors is a woman aged 40 to 50 with COVID-19, enrolled during active disease.

V is TRBV28 and J is TRBJ2-7, with 12 bases fitting TRBD2. This CDR3 has 14 residues. V was clipped by 10 bases and J by 4 bases; unmatched bases: 8. Germline V gene sequence: CDR1 MDHEN, CDR2 SYDVKM. The CDR3 protein is CANVLAGGPYEQYF. In DNA, the CDR3 is TGTGCCAACGTTCTAGCGGGAGGGCCGTACGAGCAGTACTTC.

This chain uses TRBV4-1 with TRBJ2-7; 7 bases are a match to TRBD1. CDR3 length: 14 amino acids. Per the germline V gene, CDR1 is MGHRA and CDR2 is YSYEKL. V was clipped by 4 bases and J by 2 bases; unmatched bases: 5. The chain's CDR3 is CASSLNRGPYEQYF. Here the CDR3 DNA reads TGCGCCAGCAGCCTCAACAGGGGTCCCTACGAGCAGTACTTC.

The chain combines TRBV4-2 with TRBJ2-1, with D possibly being TRBD2 (5 bases). CDR1 is LGHNA, CDR2 YNFKEQ, per germline. The CDR3 length is 17 residues. The V end was cut by 4 bases, the J end by 2 bases, with 18 bases between. The DNA for the CDR3 is TGTGCCAGCAGCCCCGCCCCCCCGACTACCCCCTACAATGAGCAGTTCTTC. It encodes CASSPAPPTTPYNEQFF.

This clone was seen a handful of times. V usage is TRBV5-6 and J usage is TRBJ1-2, with 7 nucleotides matching TRBD1. CDR3 length equals 15 residues. J gave up 3 bases and V 4 bases, and 9 bases lay outside the gene matches. The germline V gene encodes CDR1 SGHDT and CDR2 YYEEEE. The DNA of the CDR3 is TGTGCCAGCAGCCAGGGAGAGGGGGCATACTATGGCTACACCTTC. Protein product: CASSQGEGAYYGYTF.

The chain joins TRBV9 to TRBJ2-3, with D possibly matching TRBD2 (6 bases). V was clipped by 0 bases and J by 3 bases, with 11 bases between them. The CDR3 extends over 15 amino acids. The germline V gene has CDR1 SGDLS and CDR2 YYNGEE. Here the CDR3 reads CASSVGGGATDTQYF. The CDR3 coding sequence is TGTGCCAGCAGCGTAGGGGGCGGGGCAACAGATACGCAGTATTTT.

The table lists this clone with a count of one. This chain connects TRBV6-5 to TRBJ2-7; D might be TRBD2 (5 bases). Germline values: CDR1 MNHEY, CDR2 SVGAGI. The germline V and J ends were trimmed by 11 bases and 2 bases, with 13 bases remaining between them. The CDR3 totals 12 residues. Here the CDR3 reads CAYRGGTYEQYF. The CDR3 DNA is TGTGCCTACCGCGGAGGCACCTACGAGCAGTACTTC.

The J gene is TRBJ2-1, the V gene TRBV5-1; 8 bases are shared with TRBD1. Losses at the gene ends were 0 bases for V and 9 bases for J; bases not matched to a gene: 8. This CDR3 is 15 amino acids long. Germline V CDR1 and CDR2: SGHRS, YFSETQ. The CDR3 reads CASSLVPGQESEQFF. CDR3 nucleotides: TGCGCCAGCAGCTTGGTTCCGGGACAGGAGTCTGAGCAGTTCTTC.

This chain joins TRBV11-2 and TRBJ1-3; D gene uncertain. The CDR3 length is 15 residues. Trimming cost V 1 base and J 0 bases, with 7 bases left between them. CDR1 SGHAT and CDR2 FQNNGV come from the germline V gene. For the CDR3, the DNA is TGTGCCAGCAGCTTAGTTCCTAACTCTGGAAACACCATATATTTT. Its translation is CASSLVPNSGNTIYF.

This clone was found a few times. The chain links TRBV4-1 to TRBJ1-1, with 8 positions matching TRBD1. CDR3 length: 14 residues. Unmatched junction bases numbered 6, after V lost 3 bases and J lost 6 bases. Germline CDR1 is MGHRA and CDR2 is YSYEKL. The chain's CDR3 is CASSQMQGAAEAFF. CDR3 nucleotide sequence: TGCGCCAGCAGCCAGATGCAGGGGGCGGCTGAAGCTTTCTTT.

The rearrangement joins TRBV6-4 to TRBJ2-5, with TRBD2 identical over 8 bases. CDR3 length equals 15 residues. Germline CDR1 MRHNA, CDR2 SNTAGT. The ends lost 6 bases at V and 2 bases at J; junction bases unmatched: 8. The chain's CDR3 is CASRTTGTRQETQYF. For the CDR3, the DNA is TGTGCCAGCAGAACGACCGGGACTAGACAAGAGACCCAGTACTTC.